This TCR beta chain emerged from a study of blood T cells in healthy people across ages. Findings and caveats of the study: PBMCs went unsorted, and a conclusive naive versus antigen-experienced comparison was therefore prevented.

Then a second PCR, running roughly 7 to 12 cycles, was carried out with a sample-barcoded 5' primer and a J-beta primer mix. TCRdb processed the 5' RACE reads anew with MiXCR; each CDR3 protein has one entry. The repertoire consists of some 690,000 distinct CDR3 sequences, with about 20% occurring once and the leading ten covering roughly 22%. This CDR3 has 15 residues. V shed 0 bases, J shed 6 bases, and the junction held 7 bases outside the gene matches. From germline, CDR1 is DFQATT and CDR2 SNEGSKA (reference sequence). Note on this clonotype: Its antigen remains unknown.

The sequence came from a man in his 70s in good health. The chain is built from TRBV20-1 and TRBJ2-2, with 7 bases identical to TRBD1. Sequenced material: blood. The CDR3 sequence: CSARDTTGRAGELFF. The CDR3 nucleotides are TGCAGTGCTAGAGATACGACAGGGCGGGCCGGGGAGCTGTTTTTT.